This T cell receptor (beta chain) appears in the sequencing data of a study of blood T cell repertoires in COVID-19. About the research overall: COVID-19 samples from acute and convalescent phases originated in the United States, Italy and Spain. Nucleic acid was either cDNA or gDNA, and it came from T cells, B-cell-depleted T cells, or PBMCs.

Germline trimming cut 5 bases from V and 2 bases from J; bases unmatched to any gene: 6. Germline V CDR1 and CDR2: SGHTA, FQGNSA. The CDR3 has 17 amino acids. Seattle researchers signed up patients amid active infection and tracked them longitudinally. In the original processing: Amplification from reference gene primers served as the basis for estimated nucleated cell counts. The table came from immunoSEQ multiplex PCR; TCRdb's copy has only in-frame clones and leaves some out. V, J and clone size derive from that table, while D and trimming were established from the DNA sequence. The repertoire has hundreds of thousands of clones, around 87% of them found once; the top ten carry about 6%.

The V gene is TRBV7-2, the J gene TRBJ2-1, with TRBD2 identical over 13 bases. The source is a woman aged 45 to 65 with COVID-19, enrolled during active disease. The specimen was peripheral blood. CDR3 loop: CASSHGLAGVPYNEQFF. The DNA of the CDR3 is TGTGCCAGCAGCCACGGACTAGCGGGAGTCCCCTACAATGAGCAGTTCTTC. Variable domain in full (rest from reference TRBV7-2 and TRBJ2-1): GAGVSQSPSNKVTEKGKDVELRCDPISGHTALYWYRQSLGQGLEFLIYFQGNSAPDKSGLPSDRFSAERTGGSVSTLTIQRTQQEDSAVYLCASSHGLAGVPYNEQFFGPGTRLTVL.